This entry lists 17 T cell receptor beta chains sequenced from one sample in a study of T cell clonality in common variable immunodeficiency. TCRdb keeps only in-frame clones here, not all; method: immunoSEQ multiplex PCR. The record shows tens of thousands of clones for this sample, with no singletons present. The sequencing sample was made of peripheral blood mononuclear cells. These receptors were obtained from a person aged 18-70 years in good health.

This clone came up many times. Incomplete CDR3 DNA: TGCGCCAGCAGCTTGTACAAGAGCTATGGC. The encoded protein is CASSLYKSYG. The CDR3 as a whole reads CASSLYKSYGYTF. J is TRBJ1-2 and V is TRBV5-1; D unclear. The CDR3 extends 3 residues past the end of the read, so its final part is completed from the germline J gene. Germline V gene data show CDR1 as SGHRS and CDR2 as YFSETQ. The CDR3 length is 13 residues. Trimming took 1 base from V and 4 from J, leaving 8 bases between them.

This clone was seen many times. The DNA ends 3 residues before the CDR3 does, and the rest of the CDR3 is filled in from the germline J gene. The rearrangement uses TRBV5-1 and TRBJ1-1; 8 nucleotides match TRBD1. The CDR3 runs to 15 residues. The V and J ends lost 2 bases and 1 base, in that order; junction bases with no gene match: 4. The germline gives CDR1 SGHRS, CDR2 YFSETQ. The CDR3 reads CASSLRQGTNTEAFF. The CDR3 bases that were read are TGCGCCAGCAGCTTAAGACAGGGGACGAACACTGAA.

This clone was observed a handful of times. The read is 3 residues too short to cover the CDR3 end, so that end is filled in from the germline J gene. V gene TRBV6-1 combines with J gene TRBJ1-2, with D uncertain. Germline V gene lookup returns CDR1 MNHNS and CDR2 SASEGT. Trimming cost V 2 bases and J 2 bases, with 12 bases left between them. The CDR3 runs 15 residues. The CDR3 bases that were read are TGTGCCAGCAGTGAATGGGCCCTTGCAAACTATGGC. It encodes CASSEWALANYG. The entire CDR3 protein reads CASSEWALANYGYTF.

This clone has a count of ten or more. The read comes to an end 3 residues before the CDR3 does, leaving the germline J gene to fill in the end. V gene TRBV19 combines with J gene TRBJ2-5, with unresolved D. The length of the CDR3 is 13 residues. Germline V gene data show CDR1 as LNHDA and CDR2 as SQIVND (reference sequence). V shed 5 bases and J shed 2 bases, with 9 bases lying between them. CDR3: CASSSHLQETQYF. The CDR3 bases that were read are TGTGCCAGTAGTTCCCACTTACAAGAGACC. Combining the CDR3 with reference TRBV19 and TRBJ2-5 gives the whole variable domain DGGITQSPKYLFRKEGQNVTLSCEQNLNHDAMYWYRQDPGQGLRLIYYSQIVNDFQKGDIAEGYSVSREKKESFPLTVTSAQKNPTAFYLCASSSHLQETQYFGPGTRLLVL.

This clone was recorded many times. Sequencing ends 3 residues short of the CDR3 end; the germline J gene provides the rest. The genes are TRBV5-1 and TRBJ2-3; D possibly corresponds to TRBD2 (6 bases). Trimming stripped 4 bases from V and 2 bases from J, with 20 bases between. The germline V gene encodes CDR1 SGHRS and CDR2 YFSETQ. The CDR3 contains 17 residues. The CDR3: CASSHPPRGRSTDTQYF. The covered CDR3 bases are TGCGCCAGCAGCCACCCTCCCCGGGGGAGGTCCACAGATACG.

This clone has a count of ten or more. CDR3 sequence: CSASKKVERAKDEQFF. The CDR3 DNA, read in part, is TGCAGTGCTAGTAAGAAGGTAGAGCGGGCCAAGGATGAG. This chain connects TRBV20-1 to TRBJ2-1; D possibly corresponds to TRBD2 (6 bases). The read stops 3 residues short of the end of the CDR3; the missing end is completed from the germline J gene. The CDR3 is 16 residues long. V was pared by 3 bases and J by 8 bases, with 23 bases between. Germline V CDR1 and CDR2: DFQATT, SNEGSKA (reference sequence).

The sample holds many counts of this clone. The CDR3 end falls 3 residues outside the read, so it is completed with the germline J gene. The rearrangement uses TRBV20-1 and TRBJ2-7; no definite D call. CDR1 and CDR2 from the germline V gene are DFQATT and SNEGSKA (reference sequence). With 3 bases removed from V and 3 bases from J, the gap between germline ends came to 12 bases. The CDR3 is made up of 13 amino acids. The covered CDR3 bases are TGCAGTGCTAGCAATCAGATTCTCTACGAG. Residues: CSASNQILYE. The entire CDR3 sequence reads CSASNQILYEQYF.

This clone was detected ten times or more. The CDR3 goes on 3 residues after the read ends, and that part is filled in from the germline J gene. The genes are TRBV13 and TRBJ2-1; perhaps TRBD2 as D (7 bases). Trimming cost V 8 bases and J 0 bases, with 14 bases left between them. Germline V gene lookup returns CDR1 PRHDT and CDR2 FYEKMQ (reference sequence). The CDR3 consists of 15 residues. CDR3 bases read: TGTGCCAGCGAAAGGGGGGGGAGCTCCTACAATGAG. Its translation is CASERGGSSYNE. The whole CDR3 protein reads CASERGGSSYNEQFF.

This clone appeared a few times. The read is 3 residues too short to cover the CDR3 end, so that end is filled in from the germline J gene. This chain joins TRBV5-1 and TRBJ2-3; 7 bases are shared with TRBD1. Losses at the gene ends were 4 bases for V and 5 bases for J; bases not matched to a gene: 10. This CDR3 has 15 residues. The germline V gene encodes CDR1 SGHRS and CDR2 YFSETQ. CDR3 protein: CASSETGTLGDTQYF. CDR3 bases read: TGCGCCAGCAGCGAGACAGGGACCCTGGGAGATACG.

This clone was detected ten times or more. The read halts 3 residues ahead of the CDR3 end, with the missing end drawn from the germline J gene. The chain uses TRBV10-1 and TRBJ1-2; no definite D call. The V end was cut by 2 bases, the J end by 1 base, with 5 bases between. This CDR3 comprises 13 residues. From germline, CDR1 is WNHNN and CDR2 SYGVQD (reference sequence). This chain's CDR3 is CASSERVNYGYTF. The DNA read from the CDR3 is TGCGCCAGCAGTGAGAGGGTTAACTATGGC.

This clone was seen ten or more times. Read coverage stops 3 residues before the CDR3 terminus; the germline J gene supplies the remainder. V is TRBV19 and J is TRBJ2-7, with 10 bases identical to TRBD1. The V gene's germline CDR1 is LNHDA and CDR2 SQIVND (reference sequence). This CDR3 has 14 residues. J was trimmed by 4 bases and V by 6 bases; bases with no gene match: 6. The CDR3 bases that were read are TGTGCCAGTAGGAGGGACAGGGGCGCATACGAG. It encodes CASRRDRGAYE. The whole CDR3 is CASRRDRGAYEQYF.

This clone has at least ten counts. The read terminates 3 residues before the CDR3 end, so the remaining end is supplied by the germline J gene. This rearrangement joins TRBV11-2 to TRBJ2-3; D is unresolved. V lost 0 bases to trimming and J lost 1 base, with 5 bases between them. The CDR3 is 14 residues long. CDR1 SGHAT and CDR2 FQNNGV come from the germline V gene. The CDR3 sequence is CASSLEAGTDTQYF. The sequenced CDR3 bases are TGTGCCAGCAGCTTAGAGGCGGGCACAGATACG.

This clone was counted ten times or more. The CDR3 extends 3 residues past the end of the read, so its final part is completed from the germline J gene. The chain combines TRBV4-1 with TRBJ2-4; D gene ambiguous. This CDR3 spans 18 amino acids. Trimming shortened V by 4 bases and J by 0 bases, and 19 bases separated the two germline ends. Germline CDR1 and CDR2: MGHRA and YSYEKL. The DNA read from the CDR3 is TGCGCCAGCAGCCCACATGGAGAACAGTCCCTAGCCAAAAACATT. Protein sequence: CASSPHGEQSLAKNI. The complete CDR3 reads CASSPHGEQSLAKNIQYF.

This clone was seen more than once but under ten times. The read falls 3 residues short of the CDR3 end, and the missing part is taken from the germline J gene. V usage is TRBV7-2 and J usage is TRBJ2-4, with a tentative D call TRBD2 (6 bases). This CDR3 is built from 13 residues. The germline gives CDR1 SGHTA, CDR2 FQGNSA. The covered CDR3 bases are TGTGCCAGCAGCTACCAACCGGGGGAAGGT. This codes for CASSYQPGEG. The whole CDR3 protein is CASSYQPGEGQYF.

In its sample, this clone was seen many times. With the read ending 3 residues before the CDR3 end, the germline J gene is used to fill in that end. The chain joins TRBV5-4 to TRBJ1-1, with D tentatively TRBD1 (6 bases). This CDR3 is 11 amino acids long. Germline V gene lookup returns CDR1 SGHNT and CDR2 YYREEE (reference sequence). V was clipped by 7 bases and J by 4 bases, with 8 bases between them. This CDR3 is CASGGATEAFF. The DNA read from the CDR3 is TGTGCCAGCGGGGGGGCCACTGAA.

This clone has ten or more counts. Coverage ceases 3 residues before the CDR3 finishes, and the germline J gene fills in the end. The chain employs TRBV20-1 and TRBJ2-2; D is unresolved. The germline V gene has CDR1 DFQATT and CDR2 SNEGSKA (reference sequence). V shed 1 base and J shed 6 bases, with 27 bases lying between them. The CDR3 consists of 19 residues. The sequenced part of the CDR3 DNA is TGCAGTGCTAGAGCCGCCTCACTTCAGTACAGAAGTGTCGCCGGGGAG. Protein: CSARAASLQYRSVAGE. The CDR3 in full is CSARAASLQYRSVAGELFF.

This clone was counted many times. The read finishes 3 residues shy of the CDR3 end, and the germline J gene is used to complete it. The chain carries TRBV28 and TRBJ2-7, with a possible D match to TRBD2 (5 bases). Trimming took off 5 bases at V and 1 base at J, with 15 bases between the two ends. The CDR3 runs 15 residues. From germline, CDR1 is MDHEN and CDR2 SYDVKM. The CDR3 loop reads CASSKPAGASYEQYF. The sequenced CDR3 bases are TGTGCCAGCAGTAAGCCGGCGGGTGCATCCTACGAG.